The clone carrying this TCR beta chain was recorded a few times. This specimen comes from a study of regulatory T cells in long-lasting Graves disease. Trimming left V 4 bases short and J 1 base short, with 13 bases between. Germline V gene lookup returns CDR1 SEHNR and CDR2 FQNEAQ (reference sequence). The CDR3 covers 15 residues. As to time point: persistent/refractory GD, antithyroid drugs over 5 years with positive TRAb. RNA extracted from PBMCs served as the sequencing template. Researchers made TCR beta libraries by using iRepertoire HTBI primers and running Arm-PCR on CDR3 regions. TCRdb processed the multiplex PCR reads anew with MiXCR; each CDR3 protein has one entry. Altogether approximately 470,000 distinct CDR3 sequences are present, roughly 20% being singletons, with the ten largest covering under 9%.

The chain carries TRBV7-9 and TRBJ1-2; D may be TRBD1 (5 bases). This specimen consisted of peripheral blood mononuclear cells (PBMCs), obtained when the disease was refractory, from a patient treated with antithyroid drugs. The sequence derives from a female donor with Graves disease. Here the CDR3 reads CASSSTSRGNYGYTF. As DNA, the CDR3 is TGTGCCAGCAGCTCGACTTCGAGGGGTAACTATGGCTACACCTTC.